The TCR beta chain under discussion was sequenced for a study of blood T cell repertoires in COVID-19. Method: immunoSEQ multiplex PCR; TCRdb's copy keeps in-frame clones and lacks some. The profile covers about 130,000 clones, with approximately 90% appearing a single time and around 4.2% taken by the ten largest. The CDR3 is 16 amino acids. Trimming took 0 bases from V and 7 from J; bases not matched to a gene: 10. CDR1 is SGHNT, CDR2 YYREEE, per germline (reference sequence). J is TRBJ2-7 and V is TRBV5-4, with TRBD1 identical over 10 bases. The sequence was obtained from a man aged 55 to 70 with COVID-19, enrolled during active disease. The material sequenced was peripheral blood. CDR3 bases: TGTGCCAGCAGCTTGGGACAGGGGGCTCAAACGGGGGAGCAGTACTTC. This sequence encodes CASSLGQGAQTGEQYF.